What follows are 23 T cell receptor beta chains derived from one specimen sequenced in a study of shared T cell receptors in the human thymus. Clones were read by immunoSEQ multiplex PCR, and TCRdb kept only the in-frame ones, dropping some. The sample has approximately 490,000 clones, approximately 80% seen once. This sample was also put to use in a study of human thymus T cells.

Sequenced sample: thymocytes. These receptors originate from a boy younger than two with a congenital heart defect.

The chain joins TRBV29-1 to TRBJ2-3, with TRBD1 as a possible D gene (6 bases). The CDR3 length is 16 residues. Germline values: CDR1 SQVTM, CDR2 ANQGSEA. The V gene lost 4 bases and the J gene lost 0 bases, with 17 bases spanning the gap. For the CDR3, the DNA is TGCAGCGTTGCCGACCACCGGGACACTAGCACAGATACGCAGTATTTT. It codes for CSVADHRDTSTDTQYF.

The rearrangement uses TRBV11-2 and TRBJ2-7; 9 nucleotides agree with TRBD1. The CDR3 sequence is 18 residues long. After removal of 4 bases from V and 0 bases from J, the junction contained 13 bases not matched to a gene. Germline-derived CDR1 and CDR2 are SGHAT and FQNNGV. CDR3 DNA sequence: TGTGCCAGCAGCTCTCCCGGACAGGGGTTCTCTCTCTCCTACGAGCAGTACTTC. This gives the protein CASSSPGQGFSLSYEQYF.

The chain is built from TRBV5-6 and TRBJ2-5; D unclear. Germline loops: CDR1 SGHDT, CDR2 YYEEEE. The length of the CDR3 is 15 residues. Deletions cut 4 bases from V and 1 base from J, with 14 bases between. CDR3 region: CASSPRWATQETQYF. For the CDR3, the DNA is TGTGCCAGCAGCCCCAGATGGGCAACCCAAGAGACCCAGTACTTC.

V is TRBV7-9 and J is TRBJ2-7; D is possibly TRBD2 (5 bases). V lost 4 bases and J lost 6, with 16 bases in between. Germline CDR1 SEHNR, CDR2 FQNEAQ (reference sequence). The CDR3 length is 14 residues. CDR3 nucleotide sequence: TGTGCCAGCAGCTCCTCGGGCCTAGCAGGCGAGCAGTACTTC. It translates to CASSSSGLAGEQYF.

This clone was found a few times. CDR3 in DNA: TGCGCCAGCAGCTTGGTTTCACCGGGACTAGCGGGAGGATCCTCCTACGAGCAGTACTTC. As protein: CASSLVSPGLAGGSSYEQYF. The chain is built from TRBV5-1 and TRBJ2-7, with TRBD2 matching over 15 bases. The germline V gene encodes CDR1 SGHRS and CDR2 YFSETQ. Trimming cost V 0 bases and J 0 bases; bases outside gene matches: 10. The length of the CDR3 is 20 residues.

J is TRBJ2-1 and V is TRBV19, with D tentatively TRBD2 (6 bases). Germline loops: CDR1 LNHDA, CDR2 SQIVND (reference sequence). This CDR3 spans 13 amino acids. V was cut by 9 bases and J by 1 base, with 10 bases left in between. The CDR3 DNA is TGTGCCAGCTCGGGACTTTCCTACAATGAGCAGTTCTTC. It yields the protein CASSGLSYNEQFF.

The chain has TRBV11-3 and TRBJ2-3; TRBD1 aligns across 8 bases. CDR3 length: 18 residues. The germline CDR1 and CDR2 sequences are SGHNT and YENEEA. J was trimmed by 1 base and V by 3 bases; bases with no gene match: 12. CDR3 bases: TGTGCCAGCAGCTTGGCACACGACAGGGGATACCGCACAGATACGCAGTATTTT. The encoded protein is CASSLAHDRGYRTDTQYF.

DNA for the CDR3: TGTGCCAGCAGTGAATTCTTGAGGGATGAGCAGTTCTTC. Its translation is CASSEFLRDEQFF. The V gene is TRBV25-1, the J gene TRBJ2-1; D might be TRBD2 (5 bases). Germline CDR1 reads MGHDK; CDR2 reads SYGVNS. CDR3 length: 13 amino acids. The germline V and J ends were trimmed by 1 base and 8 bases, with 9 bases remaining between them.

V usage is TRBV5-1 and J usage is TRBJ2-5; D is perhaps TRBD2 (6 bases). Germline lookup yields CDR1 SGHRS and CDR2 YFSETQ. This CDR3 is built from 15 residues. V gave up 0 bases and J gave up 5 bases, with 14 bases separating them. CDR3 in DNA: TGCGCCAGCAGCTTGGCACCGCGGGATCGGGAGACCCAGTACTTC. This gives the protein CASSLAPRDRETQYF.

This chain links TRBV19 with TRBJ1-1; D ambiguous. Germline CDR1 and CDR2: LNHDA and SQIVND (reference sequence). V lost 9 bases and J lost 2, with 13 bases in between. The CDR3 runs 13 residues. Here the CDR3 reads CASKAPGNTEAFF. The CDR3 bases are TGTGCCAGCAAAGCGCCGGGAAACACTGAAGCTTTCTTT.

V gene TRBV30 combines with J gene TRBJ2-3, with D perhaps matching TRBD1 (6 bases). Germline V gene sequence: CDR1 GTSNPN, CDR2 SVGIG (reference sequence). The CDR3 sequence is 14 residues long. V was shortened by 3 bases and J by 4 bases, with 14 bases between the two germline ends. The DNA of the CDR3 is TGTGCCTGGAGGGTAACAGGGTGTCCAGATACGCAGTATTTT. Residues: CAWRVTGCPDTQYF.

The J gene is TRBJ2-1, the V gene TRBV27; TRBD1 aligns across 10 bases. There are 16 residues in the CDR3. The germline V gene encodes CDR1 MNHEY and CDR2 SMNVEV (reference sequence). The V gene end was trimmed by 7 bases and the J gene end by 7 bases; junction bases not matched to a gene: 13. The CDR3 region is CASTPTRDRGKNEQFF. DNA of the CDR3: TGTGCCAGCACCCCAACCCGGGACAGGGGAAAGAATGAGCAGTTCTTC.

The chain recombines TRBV9 with TRBJ2-3, with D possibly matching TRBD2 (6 bases). V was clipped by 4 bases and J by 0 bases, with 15 bases between them. This CDR3 has 16 residues. Germline V gives CDR1 SGDLS, CDR2 YYNGEE. CDR3 DNA: TGTGCCAGCAGCCTCAACGGGAGCCGGAGCACAGATACGCAGTATTTT. Translation gives CASSLNGSRSTDTQYF.

This clone was recorded a few times. J is TRBJ2-7 and V is TRBV4-3, with TRBD2 as a possible D gene (6 bases). CDR1 and CDR2 from the germline V gene are LGHNA and YSLEER. The CDR3 runs 13 residues. V was cut by 4 bases and J by 1 base, with 8 bases left in between. The DNA of the CDR3 is TGCGCCAGCAGCCCTAGCGTTTCCTACGAGCAGTACTTC. This sequence encodes CASSPSVSYEQYF.

This chain links TRBV13 with TRBJ2-7; 7 bases fit TRBD2. The V gene's germline CDR1 is PRHDT and CDR2 FYEKMQ (reference sequence). V was clipped by 0 bases and J by 0 bases; unmatched bases: 5. This CDR3 is built from 16 residues. The CDR3 is CASSLGCGGSSYEQYF. The CDR3, as DNA: TGTGCCAGCAGCTTAGGGTGCGGCGGGAGCTCCTACGAGCAGTACTTC.

The chain uses TRBV7-9 and TRBJ2-1; 10 positions agree with TRBD2. The CDR3 has 18 residues. Germline values: CDR1 SEHNR, CDR2 FQNEAQ (reference sequence). The V segment lost 4 bases and the J segment 2 bases; nucleotides outside the gene matches: 11. The CDR3 reads CASSSPVKSGRAYNEQFF. In nucleotides, the CDR3 is TGTGCCAGCAGCTCCCCAGTCAAAAGCGGGAGGGCCTACAATGAGCAGTTCTTC.

This clone was seen more than once but under ten times. The chain couples TRBV4-1 to TRBJ2-7; TRBD2 aligns across 8 bases. Germline V gives CDR1 MGHRA, CDR2 YSYEKL. The CDR3 totals 17 residues. The V and J ends lost 0 bases and 3 bases, in that order; junction bases with no gene match: 10. CDR3 region: CASSQEPKGTRGYEQYF. The CDR3 DNA sequence: TGCGCCAGCAGCCAAGAGCCGAAAGGGACTAGGGGCTACGAGCAGTACTTC.

The chain combines TRBV14 with TRBJ2-5, with 12 positions matching TRBD1. The CDR3 spans 18 residues. V lost 3 bases and J lost 4; bases outside the gene matches: 12. Germline CDR1 reads SGHDN; CDR2 reads FVKESK. The DNA for the CDR3 is TGTGCCAGCAGCCATTTCGGCCCCGGGACAGGGGGCCGAGAGACCCAGTACTTC. It is translated as CASSHFGPGTGGRETQYF.

The V call is TRBV27, the J call TRBJ1-2; 8 nucleotides match TRBD1. J lost 2 bases, V lost 4 bases, and 12 bases had no gene match. There are 17 residues in the CDR3. Per the germline V gene, CDR1 is MNHEY and CDR2 is SMNVEV (reference sequence). The CDR3 DNA reads TGTGCCAGCAGTTCAACCCCCAACAGGGGGGGGAACTATGGCTACACCTTC. Translated: CASSSTPNRGGNYGYTF.

Concerning this clone itself: The DNA is omitted, as the CDR3 cannot be located on it reliably, and the CDR3 follows TCRdb's listing. The chain couples TRBV25-1 to TRBJ2-7; the table's D call TRBD2 went unverified against the DNA. Germline CDR1 and CDR2: MGHDK and SYGVNS. The CDR3 length equals 11 residues, ends included. The CDR3 loop is CASRVASGSFF.

This sequence joins TRBV5-6 and TRBJ1-1, with a tentative D call TRBD1 (5 bases). V shed 4 bases and J shed 1 base, with 20 bases lying between them. The CDR3 has 17 residues. Germline lookup yields CDR1 SGHDT and CDR2 YYEEEE. CDR3 sequence: CASSLDPRDSENTEAFF. The DNA of the CDR3 is TGTGCCAGCAGCCTCGATCCCAGGGATTCGGAGAACACTGAAGCTTTCTTT. Filled out from reference TRBV5-6 and TRBJ1-1, the complete variable domain reads DAGVTQSPTHLIKTRGQQVTLRCSPKSGHDTVSWYQQALGQGPQFIFQYYEEEERQRGNFPDRFSGHQFPNYSSELNVNALLLGDSALYLCASSLDPRDSENTEAFFGQGTRLTVV.

This rearrangement joins TRBV12-5 to TRBJ1-2; 7 nucleotides agree with TRBD1. Trimming took 0 bases from V and 5 from J; bases not matched to a gene: 6. Per the germline V gene, CDR1 is LGHNT and CDR2 is FRNRAP. There are 15 residues in the CDR3. CDR3 residues: CASGLVLRGPYGYTF. CDR3 bases: TGTGCTAGTGGTTTGGTACTTAGGGGGCCGTATGGCTACACCTTC.

The genes are TRBV14 and TRBJ2-7, with 10 bases identical to TRBD1. V was clipped by 4 bases and J by 1 base; unmatched bases: 13. CDR3 size: 18 residues. Germline V lookup: CDR1 SGHDN, CDR2 FVKESK. The CDR3 spells CASSLRDRGDAASYEQYF. CDR3 in DNA: TGTGCCAGCAGCCTCCGGGACAGGGGAGATGCAGCGTCCTACGAGCAGTACTTC.